These T cell receptor beta chains were read from a single sample in a study of regulatory T cells in long-lasting Graves disease. TCRdb called the multiplex PCR reads again in MiXCR, with one record for every CDR3 protein. The sample consists of 400,000 to 450,000 distinct CDR3 sequences, about a sixth of them appearing once. The same data also contributed to another study, on T cells in Graves' hyperthyroidism and ophthalmopathy.

Sequencing used peripheral blood mononuclear cells (PBMCs), obtained at new diagnosis, from a patient treated with antithyroid drugs. The receptors shown here come from a woman aged 30 to 39 with Graves disease. The CDR3 runs from the conserved cysteine through the conserved F or W. D genes are given only for firm matches. A row's size may be missing; if present it is once, few, many or a size class.

V gene: TRBV5-1; D gene: -; CDR3 length: 13; J gene: TRBJ2-4; clone size: few; CDR3 DNA: TGCGCCAGCAGCTTGGTGGGCGAAAACATTCAGTACTTC; CDR3 protein: CASSLVGENIQYF
V gene: TRBV2; D gene: -; CDR3 length: 14; J gene: TRBJ1-1; clone size: many; CDR3 DNA: TGTGCCAGCAGTGAGACGACAGTGAACACTGAAGCTTTCTTT; CDR3 protein: CASSETTVNTEAFF
V gene: TRBV27; D gene: TRBD2; CDR3 length: 13; J gene: TRBJ2-4; clone size: -; CDR3 DNA: TGTGCCAGCACGTCGGGGGGGGTTGGAATTCAGTACTTC; CDR3 protein: CASTSGGVGIQYF
V gene: TRBV12-3/TRBV12-4; D gene: -; CDR3 length: 14; J gene: TRBJ1-5; clone size: -; CDR3 DNA: TGTGCCAGCAGTTTCGGGTTAAATGGACAGCCCCAGCATTTT; CDR3 protein: CASSFGLNGQPQHF
V gene: TRBV3-1; D gene: TRBD2; CDR3 length: 16; J gene: TRBJ2-7; clone size: many; CDR3 DNA: TGTGCCAGCAGCCAAGTCCAAAGGTCACTAGCGAACGAGCAGTACTTC; CDR3 protein: CASSQVQRSLANEQYF
V gene: TRBV5-1; D gene: -; CDR3 length: 13; J gene: TRBJ2-1; clone size: many; CDR3 DNA: TGCGCCAGTCGGCCTAGGGGGTACAATGAGCAGTTCTTC; CDR3 protein: CASRPRGYNEQFF
V gene: TRBV27; D gene: -; CDR3 length: 14; J gene: TRBJ1-2; clone size: -; CDR3 DNA: TGTGCCAGCAGGGAACCGGGACGGCTGTATGGCTACACCTTC; CDR3 protein: CASREPGRLYGYTF
V gene: TRBV13; D gene: -; CDR3 length: 18; J gene: TRBJ2-1; clone size: many; CDR3 DNA: TGTGCCAGCAGCTTAGAACTGGGGGTGGTAGCGCTCCGACGGGAGCAGTTCTTC; CDR3 protein: CASSLELGVVALRREQFF
V gene: TRBV20-1; D gene: TRBD1; CDR3 length: 14; J gene: TRBJ2-1; clone size: many; CDR3 DNA: TGCAGTGCCACGACAGGGGGACGGAACAATGAGCAGTTCTTC; CDR3 protein: CSATTGGRNNEQFF
V gene: TRBV6-1; D gene: -; CDR3 length: 10; J gene: TRBJ2-5; clone size: few; CDR3 DNA: TGTGTAACCCACTTGGAGACCCAGTACTTC; CDR3 protein: CVTHLETQYF
V gene: TRBV7-2; D gene: -; CDR3 length: 14; J gene: TRBJ1-4; clone size: many; CDR3 DNA: TGTGCCAGCAGCTTATCTCTTTCGATTGAAAAACTGTTTTTT; CDR3 protein: CASSLSLSIEKLFF
V gene: TRBV5-1; D gene: TRBD1; CDR3 length: 15; J gene: TRBJ2-2; clone size: many; CDR3 DNA: TGCGCCAGCAGCCTGACAGGGGAGAACACCGGGGAGCTGTTTTTT; CDR3 protein: CASSLTGENTGELFF
V gene: TRBV27; D gene: TRBD1; CDR3 length: 14; J gene: TRBJ1-1; clone size: -; CDR3 DNA: TGTGCCAGCAGTTTTCCCGGACAGGGAGGGACAGCTTTCTTT; CDR3 protein: CASSFPGQGGTAFF
V gene: TRBV5-5; D gene: -; CDR3 length: 14; J gene: TRBJ2-5; clone size: -; CDR3 DNA: TGTGCCAGCAGCATGTCCGGGCCTCAAGAGACCCAGTACTTC; CDR3 protein: CASSMSGPQETQYF
V gene: TRBV19; D gene: TRBD1; CDR3 length: 16; J gene: TRBJ2-3; clone size: few; CDR3 DNA: TGTGCCAGTAGTATCCGTTGGGACAGGGCCGCAGATACGCAGTATTTT; CDR3 protein: CASSIRWDRAADTQYF
V gene: TRBV6-1; D gene: TRBD1; CDR3 length: 14; J gene: TRBJ2-2; clone size: few; CDR3 DNA: TGTGCCAGCAGGTCAGGGGGCCTCACCGGGGAGCTGTTTTTT; CDR3 protein: CASRSGGLTGELFF
V gene: TRBV2; D gene: -; CDR3 length: 16; J gene: TRBJ2-7; clone size: few; CDR3 DNA: TGTGCCAGCAGTGGGGTGGGACCGAAGGTAAACTACGAGCAGTACTTC; CDR3 protein: CASSGVGPKVNYEQYF
V gene: TRBV29-1; D gene: -; CDR3 length: 12; J gene: TRBJ2-5; clone size: -; CDR3 DNA: TGCAGCGTTGGGGCCGCCCAAGAGACCCAGTACTTC; CDR3 protein: CSVGAAQETQYF
V gene: TRBV7-8; D gene: -; CDR3 length: 15; J gene: TRBJ1-5; clone size: many; CDR3 DNA: TGTGCCAGCAGCTTAGTAGGGGGAGGCAATCAGCCCCAGCATTTT; CDR3 protein: CASSLVGGGNQPQHF
V gene: TRBV20-1; D gene: TRBD2; CDR3 length: 17; J gene: TRBJ2-7; clone size: many; CDR3 DNA: TGCAGTGCTAGAGACCTACGAAGCGGGAGTCGTCTTGCAGAGCAGTACTTC; CDR3 protein: CSARDLRSGSRLAEQYF
V gene: TRBV20-1; D gene: -; CDR3 length: 14; J gene: TRBJ1-5; clone size: many; CDR3 DNA: TGCAGTGCTAGAGGGGAATCGTTCTTCCAGCCCCAGCATTTT; CDR3 protein: CSARGESFFQPQHF
V gene: TRBV6-1; D gene: -; CDR3 length: 15; J gene: TRBJ1-4; clone size: -; CDR3 DNA: TGTGCCAGCAGGCCGGGACCTTCGGCTAATGAAAAACTGTTTTTT; CDR3 protein: CASRPGPSANEKLFF
V gene: TRBV3-1; D gene: TRBD2; CDR3 length: 15; J gene: TRBJ2-7; clone size: many; CDR3 DNA: TGTGCCAGCAGCCCCTGGACTAGTCCCGCCTACGAGCAGTACTTC; CDR3 protein: CASSPWTSPAYEQYF
V gene: TRBV2; D gene: TRBD2; CDR3 length: 15; J gene: TRBJ2-2; clone size: many; CDR3 DNA: TGTGCCAGCAGTGAAACGACTAGCGACACCGGGGAGCTGTTTTTT; CDR3 protein: CASSETTSDTGELFF
V gene: TRBV29-1; D gene: TRBD1; CDR3 length: 16; J gene: TRBJ1-1; clone size: many; CDR3 DNA: TGCAGCGTTCGGGACAGGGGAAGGTTGATGAACACTGAAGCTTTCTTT; CDR3 protein: CSVRDRGRLMNTEAFF
V gene: TRBV9; D gene: -; CDR3 length: 15; J gene: TRBJ2-3; clone size: few; CDR3 DNA: TGTGCCAGCAGCGCGTACTCCCGGAGCACAGATACGCAGTATTTT; CDR3 protein: CASSAYSRSTDTQYF
V gene: TRBV20-1; D gene: -; CDR3 length: 11; J gene: TRBJ1-1; clone size: few; CDR3 DNA: TGCAGTGCTTTGACCGGCACTGAAGCTTTCTTT; CDR3 protein: CSALTGTEAFF
V gene: TRBV4-3; D gene: -; CDR3 length: 14; J gene: TRBJ2-1; clone size: few; CDR3 DNA: TGCGCCAGCAGCCAAGATTGGAGTAAGAATGAGCAGTTCTTC; CDR3 protein: CASSQDWSKNEQFF
V gene: TRBV7-9; D gene: -; CDR3 length: 15; J gene: TRBJ2-1; clone size: many; CDR3 DNA: TGTGCCAGCAGCTCGACTGACAACCCGTACAATGAGCAGTTCTTC; CDR3 protein: CASSSTDNPYNEQFF
V gene: TRBV4-2; D gene: TRBD2; CDR3 length: 18; J gene: TRBJ2-7; clone size: few; CDR3 DNA: TGTGCCAGCAGCCACGCGACTAGCGGGAGGCCGGTGGGCGACGAGCAGTACTTC; CDR3 protein: CASSHATSGRPVGDEQYF
V gene: TRBV7-9; D gene: -; CDR3 length: 14; J gene: TRBJ2-7; clone size: many; CDR3 DNA: TGTGCCAGCAGCTTAGGAGGGCCCTCCTACGAGCAGTACTTC; CDR3 protein: CASSLGGPSYEQYF
V gene: TRBV18; D gene: TRBD2; CDR3 length: 14; J gene: TRBJ2-5; clone size: few; CDR3 DNA: TGTGCCAACTTAACGACTAGCGGGAGAGAGACCCAGTACTTC; CDR3 protein: CANLTTSGRETQYF
V gene: TRBV11-2; D gene: -; CDR3 length: 15; J gene: TRBJ2-3; clone size: many; CDR3 DNA: TGTGCCAGCAGCTTACTCGGCGGGGAGGCAGATACGCAGTATTTT; CDR3 protein: CASSLLGGEADTQYF
V gene: TRBV7-2; D gene: TRBD1; CDR3 length: 12; J gene: TRBJ2-1; clone size: many; CDR3 DNA: TGTGCCAGCAGCTATCCCGGGACAGGGCAGTTCTTC; CDR3 protein: CASSYPGTGQFF
V gene: TRBV12-3/TRBV12-4; D gene: TRBD1; CDR3 length: 13; J gene: TRBJ2-7; clone size: many; CDR3 DNA: TGTGCCAGCAGTTCCCGACAGGGCCTATTTGGTATCTTC; CDR3 protein: CASSSRQGLFGIF
V gene: TRBV20-1; D gene: TRBD2; CDR3 length: 15; J gene: TRBJ2-1; clone size: few; CDR3 DNA: TGCAGTGCCCGCAGACTAGCGTACTCCTACAATGAGCAGTTCTTC; CDR3 protein: CSARRLAYSYNEQFF
V gene: TRBV6-2/TRBV6-3; D gene: TRBD2; CDR3 length: 14; J gene: TRBJ2-1; clone size: many; CDR3 DNA: TGTGCCAGCAGTGTGGGGGGGACCAATAATGAGCAGTTCTTC; CDR3 protein: CASSVGGTNNEQFF
V gene: TRBV28; D gene: TRBD2; CDR3 length: 16; J gene: TRBJ2-1; clone size: many; CDR3 DNA: TGTGCCAGCAGTTTATTGGGACTAGCGGGATTGCATGAGCAGTTCTTC; CDR3 protein: CASSLLGLAGLHEQFF
V gene: TRBV2; D gene: TRBD2; CDR3 length: 16; J gene: TRBJ2-5; clone size: few; CDR3 DNA: TGTGCCAGCAGCCGAGGGGCTAGCGGTGGTCCAGGGACCCAGTACTTC; CDR3 protein: CASSRGASGGPGTQYF
V gene: TRBV20-1; D gene: -; CDR3 length: 13; J gene: TRBJ1-4; clone size: many; CDR3 DNA: TGCAGTGCGACCCGGGACATTGATGAAAAACTGTTTTTT; CDR3 protein: CSATRDIDEKLFF
V gene: TRBV7-8; D gene: -; CDR3 length: 15; J gene: TRBJ2-7; clone size: many; CDR3 DNA: TGTGCCAGCAGCCACCGGAACAGGGGGGGTTGGGAGCAGTACTTC; CDR3 protein: CASSHRNRGGWEQYF
V gene: TRBV12-3/TRBV12-4; D gene: TRBD1; CDR3 length: 14; J gene: TRBJ1-5; clone size: -; CDR3 DNA: TGTGCCAGCAGCCGACAGGGTCGGGATCAGCCCCAGCATTTT; CDR3 protein: CASSRQGRDQPQHF
V gene: TRBV20-1; D gene: -; CDR3 length: 13; J gene: TRBJ1-2; clone size: many; CDR3 DNA: TGCAGTGCGAGAAGGGGCCAGAACTATGGCTACACCTTC; CDR3 protein: CSARRGQNYGYTF
V gene: TRBV12-3/TRBV12-4; D gene: -; CDR3 length: 15; J gene: TRBJ2-7; clone size: many; CDR3 DNA: TGTGCCAGCAGTTCCTTGGCGGAGACCTCCTACGAGCAGTACTTC; CDR3 protein: CASSSLAETSYEQYF
V gene: TRBV15; D gene: -; CDR3 length: 15; J gene: TRBJ1-5; clone size: few; CDR3 DNA: TGTGCCACCAGCAGGGACAATGTAGCGAATCAGCCCCAGCATTTT; CDR3 protein: CATSRDNVANQPQHF
V gene: TRBV6-2/TRBV6-3; D gene: TRBD2; CDR3 length: 14; J gene: TRBJ2-7; clone size: many; CDR3 DNA: TGTGCCAGCAGCCCTATCGGGAGGACCTACGAGCAGTACTTC; CDR3 protein: CASSPIGRTYEQYF
V gene: TRBV18; D gene: -; CDR3 length: 13; J gene: TRBJ2-5; clone size: many; CDR3 DNA: TGTGCCAGTGTACAGGACTTGCAAGAGACCCAGTACTTC; CDR3 protein: CASVQDLQETQYF
V gene: TRBV13; D gene: -; CDR3 length: 15; J gene: TRBJ2-2; clone size: many; CDR3 DNA: TGTGCCAGCAGCTTATTCGGGGAGTTAACCGGGGAGCTGTTTTTT; CDR3 protein: CASSLFGELTGELFF
V gene: TRBV18; D gene: -; CDR3 length: 16; J gene: TRBJ2-7; clone size: many; CDR3 DNA: TGTGCCAGCTCACCACTTGGCTCGCAATCGGGTTACGAGCAGTACTTC; CDR3 protein: CASSPLGSQSGYEQYF
V gene: TRBV28; D gene: -; CDR3 length: 13; J gene: TRBJ1-1; clone size: -; CDR3 DNA: TGTGCCAGCAGTTTCCAGCTCCAGGTTGAAGCTCTCTTT; CDR3 protein: CASSFQLQVEALF
V gene: TRBV10-2; D gene: TRBD1; CDR3 length: 16; J gene: TRBJ2-1; clone size: -; CDR3 DNA: TGCGCCAGCAGTGAGGCGAACAGGGGTCCCTACAATGAGCAGTTCTTC; CDR3 protein: CASSEANRGPYNEQFF
V gene: TRBV27; D gene: -; CDR3 length: 16; J gene: TRBJ2-1; clone size: many; CDR3 DNA: TGTGCCAGCAGGCGTGGGGGGAGCAGCTCCTACAATGAGCAGTTCTTC; CDR3 protein: CASRRGGSSSYNEQFF
V gene: TRBV20-1; D gene: -; CDR3 length: 12; J gene: TRBJ2-6; clone size: -; CDR3 DNA: TGCAGTGCAAATTCTGGGGCCAACGTCCTGACTTTC; CDR3 protein: CSANSGANVLTF